The TCR beta chain described here comes from a study of human T cells and chemical hapten exposure. The wider study: Patches with 0.01% DPC went on the upper back, and the tests were read at 6 days.

With 5 bases removed from V and 5 bases from J, the gap between germline ends came to 14 bases. This CDR3 has 14 residues. Germline CDR1 reads SGHTA; CDR2 reads FQGTGA. With respect to this clonotype: The antigen remains unidentified.

Time point defined: patch test 2, 6 weeks after DPC sensitization. Treatment given: therapeutic diphenylcyclopropenone sensitization with weekly scalp DPC. Patch tests were applied only after blood draws. People who gave samples had alopecia, were 18 to 70 years old, and were suitable for DPC. Study results and caveats: Expanded TCRs grouped into significantly more large CDR3 similarity clusters than controls produced.

TCRdb reprocessed the RACE reads with MiXCR, giving one entry per CDR3 protein. The table records roughly 120,000 distinct CDR3 sequences, about a tenth of them present only once. This receptor was identified in a woman aged 40 to 50 with alopecia areata. Some clones in this sample may be carry-over from other donors' samples. Here the sequenced sample was whole blood, taken in connection with sensitization to the hapten diphenylcyclopropenone (DPC). The rearrangement uses TRBV7-3 and TRBJ2-3, with D unresolved. The CDR3 DNA reads as TGTGCCAGCAGCCCCAACCTAAAGGGAGATACGCAGTATTTT. As protein: CASSPNLKGDTQYF.